These T cell receptor beta chains were read from a single sample in a study of PD-1 blockade in mismatch repair-deficient tumors. Method: immunoSEQ multiplex PCR; TCRdb's copy keeps in-frame clones and lacks some. The sample lists approximately 60,000 clones; approximately 89% were seen once. Sequences were derived from peripheral blood, sampled 52 weeks after starting pembrolizumab. Receptors originate from an adult with mismatch repair-deficient cancer. CDR3s include the opening cysteine and the closing phenylalanine or tryptophan. The D gene is left open where the match is weak. Size is stated for part of the rows, as once, few or many counts, or as a class when the clone is expanded.

V gene	clone size	CDR3 length	J gene	D gene	CDR3 DNA	CDR3 protein
TRBV28	-	15	TRBJ2-2	-	TGTGCCAGCAGTTTACGGGCAGGGAACACCGGGGAGCTGTTTTTT	CASSLRAGNTGELFF
TRBV6-5	-	15	TRBJ1-1	-	TGTGCCAGCAGTTACTCGCGACAGCTCAGCACTGAAGCTTTCTTT	CASSYSRQLSTEAFF
TRBV7-9	-	14	TRBJ2-1	TRBD2	TGTGCCAGCAGTTGGCTAGCGGAATACAATGAGCAGTTCTTC	CASSWLAEYNEQFF
TRBV27	-	15	TRBJ2-7	TRBD2	TGTGCCAGCAGTTTATCGGGGACTAGTGTCAACGAGCAGTACTTC	CASSLSGTSVNEQYF
TRBV20-1	-	11	TRBJ1-2	-	TGCAGTGCTAGGGACTACTATGGCTACACCTTC	CSARDYYGYTF
TRBV11-2	-	12	TRBJ2-7	-	TGTGCCAGCACCGGCCATAGGTACGAGCAGTACTTC	CASTGHRYEQYF
TRBV27	-	16	TRBJ2-5	-	TGTGCCAGCAGTGGGCAAGTCGGCCCGGTGGGAGAGACCCAGTACTTC	CASSGQVGPVGETQYF
TRBV5-6	-	16	TRBJ2-7	-	TGTGCCAGCAGCTTGGCAGCCACCCTCTCCCCCTACGAGCAGTACTTC	CASSLAATLSPYEQYF
TRBV27	-	17	TRBJ2-7	TRBD2	TGTGCCAGCAGCGGACTAGCGGGAGGTCGGGGCTCCTACGAGCAGTACTTC	CASSGLAGGRGSYEQYF
TRBV5-4	-	17	TRBJ2-1	-	TGTGCCAGCAGCGCACGGACAGGCGGCGGGAGCTACAATGAGCAGTTCTTC	CASSARTGGGSYNEQFF
TRBV13	-	15	TRBJ2-7	-	TGTGCCAGCAGCATTCCTTCCGGGGCCAACTACGAGCAGTACTTC	CASSIPSGANYEQYF
TRBV7-9	-	16	TRBJ2-1	TRBD2	TGTGCCAGCAGCTTGACTAGCGCGAGGTACTACAATGAGCAGTTCTTC	CASSLTSARYYNEQFF
TRBV6-5	-	14	TRBJ2-5	-	TGTGCCAGCAGTCGCTATAACATAGGGGAGACCCAGTACTTC	CASSRYNIGETQYF
TRBV25-1	-	13	TRBJ2-1	TRBD2	TGTGCCAGCAATTTGCGGGGGGACAATGAGCAGTTCTTC	CASNLRGDNEQFF
TRBV4-1	-	14	TRBJ2-7	TRBD2	TGCGCCAGCAGCAGAGGGACTAGCGTTTACGAGCAGTACTTC	CASSRGTSVYEQYF
TRBV14	-	17	TRBJ2-1	TRBD2	TGTGCCAGCAGCCAGCCCGGACTAGAGGGCGCCTACAATGAGCAGTTCTTC	CASSQPGLEGAYNEQFF
TRBV4-1	-	13	TRBJ1-1	-	TGCGCCAGCAGCCTCCTTGGGGGGGGAGGAGCTTTCTTT	CASSLLGGGGAFF
TRBV7-8	-	13	TRBJ2-7	-	TGTGCCAGCAGCTTCAACAGAAACTACGAGCAGTACTTC	CASSFNRNYEQYF
TRBV6-1	-	14	TRBJ2-1	-	TGTGCCAGCAGGGCTACAAGCTCCTACAATGAGCAGTTCTTC	CASRATSSYNEQFF
TRBV7-9	-	13	TRBJ2-1	TRBD1	TGTGCCAGCACCGGGACAGGGTACAATGAGCAGTTCTTC	CASTGTGYNEQFF
TRBV7-2	-	18	TRBJ2-2	TRBD2	TGTGCCAGCAGCTTAGCGCCTAGCGGGGGCGCGAACACCGGGGAGCTGTTTTTT	CASSLAPSGGANTGELFF
TRBV5-1	-	15	TRBJ2-3	TRBD1	TGCGCCAGCAGCTTCGGGACAGGGGACACAGATACGCAGTATTTT	CASSFGTGDTDTQYF
TRBV19	-	15	TRBJ2-1	-	TGTGCCAGTAGTGCAGCCTCGAGCTCCTACAATGAGCAGTTCTTC	CASSAASSSYNEQFF
TRBV28	-	15	TRBJ2-1	-	TGTGCCAGCAGTTCACCAGGGACTCGTTACAATGAGCAGTTCTTC	CASSSPGTRYNEQFF
TRBV2	-	16	TRBJ2-3	-	TGTGCCAGCAGTGAAGAGGGAGTCTCCCCGGCAGATACGCAGTATTTT	CASSEEGVSPADTQYF
TRBV11-3	-	15	TRBJ2-2	-	TGTGCCAGCAGTATAAGCGGACAGAGCACCGGGGAGCTGTTTTTT	CASSISGQSTGELFF
TRBV4-3	-	16	TRBJ2-7	TRBD2	TGCGCCAGCAGCCAAGATTACGCAGCGGGAGAATACGAGCAGTACTTC	CASSQDYAAGEYEQYF
TRBV2	-	14	TRBJ2-3	-	TGTGCCAGCAGCGTGGCATTATCCCCAGATACGCAGTATTTT	CASSVALSPDTQYF
TRBV27	-	12	TRBJ2-1	-	TGTGCCAGCAGTTTACCAGGGAATGAGCAGTTCTTC	CASSLPGNEQFF
TRBV9	-	16	TRBJ2-7	-	TGTGCCAGCAGCGTAGGGGGGAGCGGGCCAACCTACGAGCAGTACTTC	CASSVGGSGPTYEQYF
TRBV7-9	-	15	TRBJ2-3	-	TGTGCCAGCAGCTTGGGTCGACAAACCACAGATACGCAGTATTTT	CASSLGRQTTDTQYF
TRBV6-5	-	13	TRBJ2-1	-	TGTGCCAGCAGCTTAATACTGTCCAATGAGCAGTTCTTC	CASSLILSNEQFF
TRBV5-1	-	15	TRBJ1-2	TRBD1	TGCGCCAGCAGCATGGGGGACAGCCCTAACTATGGCTACACCTTC	CASSMGDSPNYGYTF
TRBV7-9	-	15	TRBJ2-7	TRBD1	TGTGCCAGCAGCTTATCCGGGACAGGGATCTACGAGCAGTACTTC	CASSLSGTGIYEQYF
TRBV13	-	15	TRBJ2-1	TRBD1	TGTGCCAGCAGCTTGAGGACAGGGGCGGGCAATGAGCAGTTCTTC	CASSLRTGAGNEQFF
TRBV13	-	12	TRBJ1-1	-	TGTGCCAGCAGCCGTGGGAGGGCTGAAGCTTTCTTT	CASSRGRAEAFF
TRBV2	-	15	TRBJ2-1	TRBD1	TGTGCCAGCAGGGACGGGACAGGGAGACAATATGAGCAGTTCTTC	CASRDGTGRQYEQFF
TRBV6-4	once	19	TRBJ2-2	TRBD2	TGTGCCAGCGAATTGGGGGATTTAGCGGGACTTATGAGAACCGGGGAGCTGTTTTTT	CASELGDLAGLMRTGELFF
TRBV10-3	-	13	TRBJ1-2	-	TGTGCCATCAGTGACCCCACGGACTATGGCTACACCTTC	CAISDPTDYGYTF
TRBV27	-	19	TRBJ2-6	TRBD2	TGTGCCAGCGCACCCCGGGAGGGGGGACTTAGCTCTGGGGCCAACGTCCTGACTTTC	CASAPREGGLSSGANVLTF
TRBV28	-	14	TRBJ2-7	-	TGTGCCAGCAGTTTTGTGGCAGGGAACTACGAGCAGTACTTC	CASSFVAGNYEQYF
TRBV19	-	17	TRBJ2-3	-	TGTGCCAGTAGTATTCCCTCCACAGGGGACTCCAGGGATACGCAGTATTTT	CASSIPSTGDSRDTQYF
TRBV6-6	-	14	TRBJ1-1	TRBD1	TGTGCCAGCAGGGGACAGGCTGAGAACACTGAAGCTTTCTTT	CASRGQAENTEAFF
TRBV29-1	-	17	TRBJ2-5	-	TGCAGCGTTGAAGATTGGTCAGGCAGGGGCGGACAAGAGACCCAGTACTTC	CSVEDWSGRGGQETQYF
TRBV5-6	once	13	TRBJ2-7	-	TGTGCCAGCAGCTTGCAGGGATTCTACGAGCAGTACTTC	CASSLQGFYEQYF
TRBV7-9	-	12	TRBJ2-7	-	TGTGCCAGCAGTGTTAGCGACTACGAGCAGTACTTC	CASSVSDYEQYF
TRBV4-2	-	11	TRBJ2-7	-	TGTGCCAGCAGCGTCGGAGGCGAGCAGTACTTC	CASSVGGEQYF
TRBV7-9	-	14	TRBJ1-3	-	TGTGCCAGCAGGCGACCAGTGAGAGGAAACACCATATATTTT	CASRRPVRGNTIYF
TRBV27	few	13	TRBJ2-7	TRBD2	TGTGCCAGCAGTTTAGGCGGGGGTTACGAGCAGTACTTC	CASSLGGGYEQYF
TRBV5-1	-	14	TRBJ1-1	-	TGCGCCAGCTCGACCCGGGGCGAGAACACTGAAGCTTTCTTT	CASSTRGENTEAFF
TRBV7-9	few	14	TRBJ2-3	-	TGTGCCAGCAGCCCCTCGGTGAGCACAGATACGCAGTATTTT	CASSPSVSTDTQYF
TRBV5-8	-	14	TRBJ1-5	-	TGTGCCAGCAGCCTCGGACGAGTCTATCAGCCCCAGCATTTT	CASSLGRVYQPQHF
TRBV6-5	-	15	TRBJ2-5	-	TGTGCCAGCAGTTACTCTCCAGGGTTCCTGGAGACCCAGTACTTC	CASSYSPGFLETQYF